A selection of T cell receptor beta chains follows, all from one sample in a study of blood T cell repertoires in COVID-19. Data came from immunoSEQ multiplex PCR; TCRdb stores just in-frame clones and leaves some out. The sample consists of approximately 94,000 clones, almost 90% of them appearing once. The sequencing input was peripheral blood. These receptors all come from a woman between 65 and 79 years old with acute or convalescent COVID-19. CDR3s include the opening cysteine and the closing phenylalanine or tryptophan. D genes are given only for firm matches. For some rows the clone size is stated as once, few or many, or as a class when expanded; others skip it.

-	TRBV12-3/TRBV12-4	13	TRBD1	TRBJ1-1	TGTGCCAGCAGGCAGGGGGCCGTCACTGAAGCTTTCTTT	CASRQGAVTEAFF
-	TRBV24-1	13	-	TRBJ2-2	TGTGCCACCAGAGTTGAACTCACCGGGGAGCTGTTTTTT	CATRVELTGELFF
once	TRBV7-8	15	TRBD1	TRBJ1-2	TGTGCCAGCAGCTCGGGACAGGGGACGGGGTATGGCTACACCTTC	CASSSGQGTGYGYTF
-	TRBV7-9	14	-	TRBJ1-2	TGTGCCAGCAGCTTAGGGTCTATTAACTATGATTACACCTTC	CASSLGSINYDYTF
-	TRBV3-1/TRBV3-2	14	-	TRBJ1-3	TGTGCCAGCAGCCAAGCAGGGATCGGAAACACCATATATTTT	CASSQAGIGNTIYF
-	TRBV30	11	-	TRBJ1-1	TGTGCCTGGAGGGACTCCAATAGGGCTTTCTTT	CAWRDSNRAFF
-	TRBV18	15	-	TRBJ2-7	TGTGCCAGCTCACCACCGGGCAGAAGCTCCTACGAGCAGTACTTC	CASSPPGRSSYEQYF
-	TRBV3-1/TRBV3-2	14	TRBD1	TRBJ1-2	TGTGCCAGCAGAGGGACAGGGGGTTACTATGGCTACACCTTC	CASRGTGGYYGYTF
-	TRBV10-3	15	-	TRBJ1-5	TGTGCCTCAGCGAAGGGAGAATATAGCAATCAGCCCCAGCATTTT	CASAKGEYSNQPQHF
-	TRBV10-1	17	-	TRBJ1-1	TGCGCCAGCAGTCGGTCCCTCAAACAGGGTTTAAACACTGAAGCTTTCTTT	CASSRSLKQGLNTEAFF
-	TRBV4-2	18	-	TRBJ1-1	TGTGCCAGCAGCCAAGATCAGGGGAGATCTCTGAAGAACACTGAAGCTTTCTTT	CASSQDQGRSLKNTEAFF
-	TRBV4-2	12	-	TRBJ1-4	TGTGCCAGCAGCCAAGGGGAGGAGAAACTGTTTTTT	CASSQGEEKLFF
-	TRBV7-3	13	-	TRBJ2-1	TGTGCCAGCAGCTCGTCAGGCCAAGGAGAGCAGTTCTTC	CASSSSGQGEQFF
-	TRBV29-1	12	-	TRBJ1-4	TGCAGCGTTGAGTCCGGGGGTGAAAAACTGTTTTTT	CSVESGGEKLFF
-	TRBV7-2	13	TRBD2	TRBJ2-3	TGTGCCAGCAGCTTAGCGAGGGACTATCTATCCTTATTT	CASSLARDYLSLF
-	TRBV6-4	17	TRBD2	TRBJ2-2	TGTGCCAGCAGTGACAATCGGGACTACCCGAACACCGGGGAGCTGTTTTTT	CASSDNRDYPNTGELFF
-	TRBV4-2	18	TRBD2	TRBJ2-7	TGTGCCAGCAGCCAAGAATCCGCTACCGGGACTAGGGGGTACGAGCAGTACTTC	CASSQESATGTRGYEQYF
-	TRBV7-9	11	-	TRBJ2-5	TGTGCCAGCAGCCTACTTGAGACCCAGTACTTC	CASSLLETQYF
-	TRBV6-1	14	-	TRBJ1-5	TGTGCCAGCAGTGAACGCAGGGGTGGCCAGCCCCAGCATTTT	CASSERRGGQPQHF
-	TRBV18	18	TRBD2	TRBJ2-3	TGTGCCAGCTCACCATTACTCCAGCGGGAGGGGAGCACAGATACGCAGTATTTT	CASSPLLQREGSTDTQYF
-	TRBV19	13	-	TRBJ1-5	TGTGCCAGTAGCATGGGAGGGTTTCAGCCCCAGCATTTT	CASSMGGFQPQHF
-	TRBV2	17	TRBD1	TRBJ2-6	TGTGCCAGCAACCGGGACAGGGAAATCTCTGGGGCCAACGTCCTGACTTTC	CASNRDREISGANVLTF
once	TRBV2	15	-	TRBJ2-4	TGTGCCAGCAGTGAACAAGTCACACAGGGTGACATTCAGTACTTC	CASSEQVTQGDIQYF
-	TRBV9	14	TRBD1	TRBJ1-6	TGTGCCAGCAGTAGGGACAGTCGTAATTCACCCCTCCACTTT	CASSRDSRNSPLHF
-	TRBV7-3	15	TRBD2	TRBJ2-7	TGTGCCAGCAGTACCGGGAGGGCCGGCTCCTACGAGCAGTACTTC	CASSTGRAGSYEQYF
-	TRBV24-1	16	TRBD2	TRBJ2-5	TGTGCCACCAGTGATTCCGGGGGACTACGCTTTGAGACCCAGTACTTC	CATSDSGGLRFETQYF
-	TRBV21-1	15	-	TRBJ2-7	TGTGCCAGCAGCACAAAGACAGGGGGTGGTACGTGGCAGTACTTC	CASSTKTGGGTWQYF
-	TRBV27	13	-	TRBJ2-7	TGTGCCAGCCAGGGGCCTGGGATCTACGAGCAGTACTTC	CASQGPGIYEQYF
few	TRBV6-6	15	TRBD1	TRBJ2-2	TGTGCCAGCAGTTACGGACAGGGGAACACCGGGGAGCTGTTTTTT	CASSYGQGNTGELFF
-	TRBV9	15	-	TRBJ2-2	TGTGCCAGCAGCGTAGTAGGCAGGGGCACCGGGGAGCTGTTTTTT	CASSVVGRGTGELFF
-	TRBV2	16	-	TRBJ1-4	TGTGCCAGCAGTGAAGACCCACCAGTCACGGGGGAAAAACTGTTTTTT	CASSEDPPVTGEKLFF
-	TRBV5-1	15	TRBD2	TRBJ2-1	TGCGCCAGCAGCTTGCTGTCTAGCGGGGGTAATGAGCAGTTCTTC	CASSLLSSGGNEQFF
-	TRBV19	14	-	TRBJ2-7	TGTGCCAGTAGTACCGACCGGGATGCCTACGAGCAGTACTTC	CASSTDRDAYEQYF
-	TRBV2	14	-	TRBJ2-2	TGTGCCAGCAGTGTGGATGTCGGAGCCGGGGAGCTGTTTTTT	CASSVDVGAGELFF
-	TRBV15	15	-	TRBJ1-2	TGTGCCACCAGGGAGTTTACGACGGGTGGCTATGGCTACACCTTC	CATREFTTGGYGYTF
-	TRBV30	16	-	TRBJ1-1	TGTGCCTGGAGTTTAACAGGTGGTATCGGGGGAATGAGCTCTTTCTTT	CAWSLTGGIGGMSSFF
-	TRBV5-4	12	TRBD2	TRBJ2-1	TGTGCCAGCAGCTCAGACGGGACTATTTTGTTCTTC	CASSSDGTILFF
-	TRBV5-6	16	-	TRBJ2-7	TGTGCCAGCAGCTGGAGGGGCGGCAAACCGCCCTACGAGCAGTACTTC	CASSWRGGKPPYEQYF
-	TRBV28	12	TRBD1	TRBJ2-7	TGTGCCAGCAGGACAGGGATCTACGAGCAGTACTTC	CASRTGIYEQYF
-	TRBV5-6	16	-	TRBJ1-2	TGTGCCAGCAGCTTGATTGGACAGAAGTTTTTCTATGGCTACACCTTC	CASSLIGQKFFYGYTF
-	TRBV12-3/TRBV12-4	12	-	TRBJ2-3	TGTGCCAGCAGCCTACTAGCAGATACGCAGTATTTT	CASSLLADTQYF
-	TRBV5-1	15	-	TRBJ2-2	TGCGCCAGCAGCTTGACAGGGACCATACCCGGGGAGCTGTTTTTT	CASSLTGTIPGELFF
-	TRBV28	16	-	TRBJ2-4	TGTGCCAGCAGTTTACAGGGCGCCTTAGCCAAAAACATTCAGTACTTC	CASSLQGALAKNIQYF
once	TRBV11-2	15	-	TRBJ1-5	TGTGCCAGCAGCTTCCAGGGACTTAGCAATCAGCCCCAGCATTTT	CASSFQGLSNQPQHF
-	TRBV7-3	15	-	TRBJ2-2	TGTGCCAGCAGTGAACAGGGACCTAACACCGGGGAGCTGTTTTTT	CASSEQGPNTGELFF
-	TRBV19	17	TRBD2	TRBJ2-1	TGTGCCAGTCGGCTGGGAGGACTAGCGGGGGGGAGGAATGAGCAGTTCTTC	CASRLGGLAGGRNEQFF
-	TRBV2	17	TRBD2	TRBJ2-3	TGTGCCAGCAGTGGCACTAGCGGGGGGTTAAGCACAGATACGCAGTATTTT	CASSGTSGGLSTDTQYF
-	TRBV28	14	TRBD1	TRBJ1-2	TGTGCCAGCAGTTTAGAACAGGGGAACTATGGCTACACCTTC	CASSLEQGNYGYTF
-	TRBV5-1	13	TRBD1	TRBJ1-1	TGCGCCAGCAGCCAGACAGGGAGTACTGAAGCTTTCTTT	CASSQTGSTEAFF
-	TRBV3-1/TRBV3-2	14	-	TRBJ1-2	TGTGCCAGCAGCCAAGAGGGGCAGATCTATGGCTACACCTTC	CASSQEGQIYGYTF
-	TRBV5-6	15	-	TRBJ1-1	TGTGCCAGCACCTCGGAGGGGCTCCTGAACACTGAAGCTTTCTTT	CASTSEGLLNTEAFF
-	TRBV28	19	TRBD1	TRBJ1-5	TGTGCCAGCAGTTCCCCAACGGACAGGGGTTCGTTTAGCAATCAGCCCCAGCATTTT	CASSSPTDRGSFSNQPQHF
-	TRBV27	13	-	TRBJ2-5	TGTGCCAGCAGCCAGGGGTTCCAAGAGACCCAGTACTTC	CASSQGFQETQYF
-	TRBV6-1	17	TRBD2	TRBJ2-5	TGTGCCAGCAGTGTACCCCGGGGGGGCGCAATGTATGAGACCCAGTACTTC	CASSVPRGGAMYETQYF
-	TRBV19	13	-	TRBJ1-2	TGTGCCAGTAGTCAACAGGCGATCTATGGCTACACCTTC	CASSQQAIYGYTF
-	TRBV28	12	-	TRBJ2-7	TGTGCCAGCAATAGGCTAGCCTACGAGCAGTACTTC	CASNRLAYEQYF
-	TRBV11-1	14	-	TRBJ1-2	TGTGCCAGCAGCCTCAGGGGTGGCGGCTATGGCTACACCTTC	CASSLRGGGYGYTF